A selection of T cell receptor beta chains follows, all from one sample in a study of blood T cell repertoires in COVID-19. Profiled with immunoSEQ multiplex PCR; TCRdb holds only in-frame clones, not every one. The profile shows roughly 68,000 clones, approximately 90% of them singletons. The source material was PBMCs or T cells enriched from blood (not recorded which). Every receptor here comes from a woman aged 40 to 50 who had recovered from COVID-19. Each CDR3 is given with its conserved first and last residue. Fields, in order: D gene, V gene, clone size, J gene, CDR3 protein, CDR3 DNA. D genes are given only for firm matches. Not every row has a clone size; where given, it reads once, few, many or a size class.

d_call: TRBD2
v_call: TRBV5-1
clone_size: -
j_call: TRBJ2-2
cdr3_aa: CASSLPSGGGIGELFF
cdr3_nt: TGCGCCAGCAGCCTACCTTCGGGGGGTGGAATCGGGGAGCTGTTTTTT

d_call: TRBD1
v_call: TRBV6-1
clone_size: -
j_call: TRBJ1-4
cdr3_aa: CASSDDRGPRRGEKLFF
cdr3_nt: TGTGCCAGCAGTGATGACAGGGGGCCCAGGAGAGGTGAAAAACTGTTTTTT

d_call: -
v_call: TRBV5-1
clone_size: -
j_call: TRBJ2-2
cdr3_aa: CASSLVSGALNTGELFF
cdr3_nt: TGCGCCAGCAGCTTGGTATCTGGGGCCCTGAACACCGGGGAGCTGTTTTTT

d_call: TRBD1
v_call: TRBV7-6
clone_size: -
j_call: TRBJ2-7
cdr3_aa: CASSLGTGWPYEQYF
cdr3_nt: TGTGCCAGCAGCCTTGGGACAGGGTGGCCCTACGAGCAGTACTTC

d_call: -
v_call: TRBV4-1
clone_size: -
j_call: TRBJ2-7
cdr3_aa: CASSQMAAPDEQYF
cdr3_nt: TGCGCCAGCAGCCAAATGGCAGCGCCGGACGAGCAGTACTTC

d_call: -
v_call: TRBV12-3/TRBV12-4
clone_size: -
j_call: TRBJ1-3
cdr3_aa: CASSSPRNTIYF
cdr3_nt: TGTGCCAGCAGTTCCCCTCGAAACACCATATATTTT

d_call: -
v_call: TRBV14
clone_size: -
j_call: TRBJ1-3
cdr3_aa: CASSTTGNTIYF
cdr3_nt: TGTGCCAGCAGCACAACTGGAAACACCATATATTTT

d_call: -
v_call: TRBV6-9
clone_size: -
j_call: TRBJ1-5
cdr3_aa: CASRIGHPSEIYSNQPQHF
cdr3_nt: TGTGCCAGCAGGATAGGACATCCATCCGAAATTTATAGCAATCAGCCCCAGCATTTT

d_call: -
v_call: TRBV14
clone_size: -
j_call: TRBJ2-2
cdr3_aa: CASSQESGSGELFF
cdr3_nt: TGTGCCAGCAGCCAAGAGTCGGGTTCCGGGGAGCTGTTTTTT

d_call: -
v_call: TRBV9
clone_size: -
j_call: TRBJ2-1
cdr3_aa: CASSVDGTTGNNEQFF
cdr3_nt: TGTGCCAGCAGCGTAGACGGGACGACAGGTAACAATGAGCAGTTCTTC

d_call: -
v_call: TRBV9
clone_size: -
j_call: TRBJ2-2
cdr3_aa: CASSVRLEFTGELFF
cdr3_nt: TGTGCCAGCAGCGTTAGACTGGAATTCACCGGGGAGCTGTTTTTT

d_call: TRBD1
v_call: TRBV5-1
clone_size: once
j_call: TRBJ2-1
cdr3_aa: CASSLGDRASYNEQFF
cdr3_nt: TGCGCCAGCAGCTTGGGTGACAGGGCCTCCTACAATGAGCAGTTCTTC

d_call: TRBD1
v_call: TRBV10-3
clone_size: -
j_call: TRBJ2-5
cdr3_aa: CAIRNDRGQETQYF
cdr3_nt: TGTGCCATCAGGAACGACAGGGGCCAAGAGACCCAGTACTTC

d_call: -
v_call: TRBV7-9
clone_size: -
j_call: TRBJ1-5
cdr3_aa: CASSLEGRLNQPQHF
cdr3_nt: TGTGCCAGCAGCTTAGAGGGGCGCCTCAATCAGCCCCAGCATTTT